This T cell receptor beta chain was observed in a study of blood T cell repertoires in COVID-19. Data came from immunoSEQ multiplex PCR; TCRdb stores just in-frame clones and leaves some out. The table lists some 200,000 clones, 75% to 85% of them singletons. Individuals drawn from approximately 26 US areas were roughly 18 to 89 years old. Participants' own reports of clinical history determined their cohort assignment. Resolution of symptoms, clearance, or two negative PCRs was present in recovered Cohort 3 donors. Germline values: CDR1 SGHAT, CDR2 FQNNGV. V dropped 5 bases and J dropped 6 bases, with 13 bases sitting between them. CDR3 length: 13 amino acids.

The source is a man in his forties who had recovered from COVID-19. The V call is TRBV11-2, the J call TRBJ1-1; D is unclear. Specimen: PBMCs or T cells enriched from blood (not recorded which). The CDR3 region is CASSPPRNSEAFF. Written as DNA, the CDR3 is TGTGCCAGCAGCCCCCCTCGTAATTCTGAAGCTTTCTTT.